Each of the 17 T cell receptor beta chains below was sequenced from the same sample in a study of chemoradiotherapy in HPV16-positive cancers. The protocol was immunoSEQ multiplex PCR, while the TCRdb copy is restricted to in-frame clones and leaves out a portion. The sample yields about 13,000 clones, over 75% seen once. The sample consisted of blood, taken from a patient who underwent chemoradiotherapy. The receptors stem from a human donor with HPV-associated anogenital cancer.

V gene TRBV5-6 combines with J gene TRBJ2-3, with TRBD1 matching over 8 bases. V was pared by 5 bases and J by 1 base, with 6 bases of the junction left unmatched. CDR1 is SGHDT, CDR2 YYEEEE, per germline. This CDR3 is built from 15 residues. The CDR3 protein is CASRKPGQGTDTQYF. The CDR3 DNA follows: TGTGCCAGCAGGAAGCCGGGACAGGGCACAGATACGCAGTATTTT.

The CDR3 reads CASRDSDTEAFF. The CDR3 DNA is TGTGCCAGCAGGGACAGCGACACTGAAGCTTTCTTT. The gene calls are TRBV4-2 and TRBJ1-1; possible D gene TRBD1, 6 bases. The germline V gene encodes CDR1 LGHNA and CDR2 YNFKEQ. Trimming pared 6 bases from V and 3 bases from J, leaving 8 bases between. The CDR3 extends over 12 amino acids.

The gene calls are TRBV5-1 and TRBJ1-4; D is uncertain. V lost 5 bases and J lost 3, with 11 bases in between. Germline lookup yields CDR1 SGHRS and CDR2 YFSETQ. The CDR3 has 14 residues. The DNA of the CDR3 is TGCGCCAGCAGGACTGGAGAATCTAATGAAAAACTGTTTTTT. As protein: CASRTGESNEKLFF.

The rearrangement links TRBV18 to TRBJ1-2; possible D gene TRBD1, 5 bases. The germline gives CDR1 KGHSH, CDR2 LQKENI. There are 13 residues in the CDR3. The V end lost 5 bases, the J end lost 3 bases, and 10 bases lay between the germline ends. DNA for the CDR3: TGTGCCAGCTCAGTTTTCAGGGACTATGGCTACACCTTC. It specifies CASSVFRDYGYTF.

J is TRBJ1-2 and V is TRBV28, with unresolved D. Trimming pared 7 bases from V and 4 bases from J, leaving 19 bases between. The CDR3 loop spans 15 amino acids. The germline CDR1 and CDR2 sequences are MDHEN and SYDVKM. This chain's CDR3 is CASTPFSLGPYGYTF. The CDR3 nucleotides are TGTGCCAGCACCCCTTTCTCTTTAGGGCCCTATGGCTACACCTTC.

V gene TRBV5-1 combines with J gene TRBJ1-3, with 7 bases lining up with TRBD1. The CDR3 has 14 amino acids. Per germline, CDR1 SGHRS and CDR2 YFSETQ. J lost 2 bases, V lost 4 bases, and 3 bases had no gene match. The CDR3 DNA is TGCGCCAGCAGCCCACAGGGGACTGGAAACACCATATATTTT. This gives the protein CASSPQGTGNTIYF.

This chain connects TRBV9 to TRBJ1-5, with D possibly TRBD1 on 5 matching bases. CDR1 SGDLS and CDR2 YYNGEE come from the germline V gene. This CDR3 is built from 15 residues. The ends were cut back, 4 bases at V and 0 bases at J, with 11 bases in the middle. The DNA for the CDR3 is TGTGCCAGCAGCCAGTCAGGGCGTAGCAATCAGCCCCAGCATTTT. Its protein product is CASSQSGRSNQPQHF.

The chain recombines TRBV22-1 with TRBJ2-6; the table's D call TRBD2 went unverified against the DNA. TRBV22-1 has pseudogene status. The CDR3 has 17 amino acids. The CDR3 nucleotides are TGTCCTGGGAGTAAGCGTTGCGAACAAAGTCGGGCCAACGTCCTGACTTTC. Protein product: CPGSKRCEQSRANVLTF.

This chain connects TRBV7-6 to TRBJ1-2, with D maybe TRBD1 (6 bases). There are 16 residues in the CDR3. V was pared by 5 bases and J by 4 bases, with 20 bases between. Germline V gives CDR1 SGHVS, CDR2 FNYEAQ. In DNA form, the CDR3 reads TGTGCCAGCAGCCCCCTTGGGGGGGCCCCTTTCTATGGCTACACCTTC. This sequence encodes CASSPLGGAPFYGYTF.

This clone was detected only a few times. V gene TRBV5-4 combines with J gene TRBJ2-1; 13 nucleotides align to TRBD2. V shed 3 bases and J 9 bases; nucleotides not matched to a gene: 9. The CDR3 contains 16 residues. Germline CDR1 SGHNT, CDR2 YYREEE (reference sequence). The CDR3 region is CASSSRTSGGHGEQFF. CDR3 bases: TGTGCCAGCAGCTCGAGGACTAGCGGGGGACACGGTGAGCAGTTCTTC.

CDR3 sequence: CASSLDGQGHQPQHF. CDR3 DNA sequence: TGCGCCAGCAGCTTGGACGGACAGGGTCACCAGCCCCAGCATTTT. The V and J genes are TRBV5-1 and TRBJ1-5, with TRBD1 matching 8 bases. CDR1 is SGHRS and CDR2 is YFSETQ in the germline V gene. The CDR3 spans 15 residues. Germline trimming cut 0 bases from V and 7 bases from J; bases unmatched to any gene: 6.

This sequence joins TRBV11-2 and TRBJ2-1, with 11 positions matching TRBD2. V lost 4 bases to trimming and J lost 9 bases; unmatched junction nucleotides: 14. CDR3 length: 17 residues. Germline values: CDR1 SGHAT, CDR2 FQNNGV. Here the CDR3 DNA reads TGTGCCAGCAGCTGGTCTAGCGGGGGGTTCGTATCGGGTGAGCAGTTCTTC. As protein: CASSWSSGGFVSGEQFF.

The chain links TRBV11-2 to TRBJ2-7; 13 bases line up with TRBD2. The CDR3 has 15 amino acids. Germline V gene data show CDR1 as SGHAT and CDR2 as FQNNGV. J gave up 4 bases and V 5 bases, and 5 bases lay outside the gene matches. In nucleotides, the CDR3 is TGTGCCAGCAGCCGGACTAGCGGGGGACCATACGAGCAGTACTTC. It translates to CASSRTSGGPYEQYF.

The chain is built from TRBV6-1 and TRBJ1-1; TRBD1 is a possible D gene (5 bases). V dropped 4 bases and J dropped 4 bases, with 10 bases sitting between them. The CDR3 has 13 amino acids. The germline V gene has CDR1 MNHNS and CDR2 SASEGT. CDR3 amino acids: CASSGGRGTEAFF. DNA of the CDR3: TGTGCCAGCAGTGGAGGGAGGGGCACTGAAGCTTTCTTT.

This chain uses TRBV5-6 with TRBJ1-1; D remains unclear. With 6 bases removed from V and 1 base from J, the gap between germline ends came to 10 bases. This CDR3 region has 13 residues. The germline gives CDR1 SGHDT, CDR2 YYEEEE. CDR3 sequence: CASNHDGNTEAFF. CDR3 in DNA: TGTGCCAGCAACCACGACGGGAACACTGAAGCTTTCTTT.

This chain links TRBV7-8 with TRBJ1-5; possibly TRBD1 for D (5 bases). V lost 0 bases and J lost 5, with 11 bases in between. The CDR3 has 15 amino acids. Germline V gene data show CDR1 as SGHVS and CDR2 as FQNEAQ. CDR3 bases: TGTGCCAGCAGCTTAGCCGGGACGGGACATCAGCCCCAGCATTTT. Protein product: CASSLAGTGHQPQHF.

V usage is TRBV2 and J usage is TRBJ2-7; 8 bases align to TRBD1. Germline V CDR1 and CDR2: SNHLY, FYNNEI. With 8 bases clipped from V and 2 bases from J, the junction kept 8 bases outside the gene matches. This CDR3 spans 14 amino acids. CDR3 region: CASSDRVKTYEQYV. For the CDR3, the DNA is TGTGCCAGCTCGGACAGGGTTAAGACCTACGAGCAGTACGTC.